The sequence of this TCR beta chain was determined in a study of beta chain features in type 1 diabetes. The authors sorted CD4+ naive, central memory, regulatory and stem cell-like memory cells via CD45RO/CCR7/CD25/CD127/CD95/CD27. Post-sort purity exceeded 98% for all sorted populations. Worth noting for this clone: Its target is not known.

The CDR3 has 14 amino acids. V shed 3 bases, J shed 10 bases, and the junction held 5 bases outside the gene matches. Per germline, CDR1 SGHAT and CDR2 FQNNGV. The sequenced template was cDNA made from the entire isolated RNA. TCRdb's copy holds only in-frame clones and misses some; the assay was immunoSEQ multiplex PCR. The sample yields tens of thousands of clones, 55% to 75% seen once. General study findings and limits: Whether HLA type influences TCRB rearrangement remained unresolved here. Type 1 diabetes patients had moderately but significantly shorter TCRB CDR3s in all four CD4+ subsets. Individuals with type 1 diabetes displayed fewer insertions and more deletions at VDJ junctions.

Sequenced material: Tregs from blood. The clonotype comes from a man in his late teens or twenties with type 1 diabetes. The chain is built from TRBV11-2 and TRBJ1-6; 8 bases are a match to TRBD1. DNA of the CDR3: TGTGCCAGCAGCTTTGGACAGGGAAGATCACCCCTCCACTTT. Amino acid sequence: CASSFGQGRSPLHF.